The entry that follows covers one T cell receptor beta chain sequence. Its target is unknown. Germline CDR1 is SGHDT and CDR2 is YYEEEE. Trimming pared 0 bases from V and 4 bases from J, leaving 10 bases between. This CDR3 is built from 15 residues. The data were taken from a study of glioma-infiltrating T cells after dendritic cell vaccination. Study at large: Between about 2003 and 2012, patients got autologous tumor lysate-pulsed dendritic cell vaccines. Study-wide findings and caveats: Only a small number of patients had complete blood and tumor samples.

The PCR used 60 V beta and 13 J beta primers. Here immunoSEQ multiplex PCR was the method, and the copy in TCRdb shows in-frame clones only, minus some. The sample lists 99,000 or so clones, 75% to 90% occurring once. The time point is: after dendritic cell vaccination, including at tumor progression/relapse. Only patients with spare fresh-frozen tumor and over two years of follow-up were included. J is TRBJ2-2 and V is TRBV5-6; D gene uncertain. The sequence was collected from a human donor with glioblastoma. The sample consisted of blood, taken after dendritic cell vaccination. The CDR3 is CASSLVGIFTGELFF. The CDR3, as DNA: TGTGCCAGCAGCTTGGTTGGCATCTTCACCGGGGAGCTGTTTTTT.